The clone carrying this T cell receptor beta chain showed up many times. The antigen remains undetermined. The data belong to a study of CD8 T cells in ankylosing spondylitis. Study-wide findings and caveats: Reactive arthritis synovial fluid and blood were previously reported to contain some motif variants. CD8+ cells made up the disease-linked clones, which were relatively rare in peripheral blood.

The CDR3 contains 12 residues. V lost 4 bases and J 7 bases, leaving 11 bases between the germline ends. Germline CDR1 is SQVTM and CDR2 is ANQGSEA. Quantitative molecular-barcoded 5'-RACE generated the TCR beta libraries. Each CDR3 protein is one row after TCRdb ran MiXCR on the 5' RACE reads. The top ten hold roughly 9.5% of the sample, which has around 300,000 distinct CDR3 sequences, approximately 10% seen once. Sequenced sample: blood, either unsorted or a sorted T cell fraction (not recorded which). The chain combines TRBV29-1 with TRBJ2-1; D perhaps matches TRBD2 (5 bases). The receptor's source is a female donor with ankylosing spondylitis or in good health (not recorded which). DNA for the CDR3: TGCAGCGTTGGAGGAGGACGAAATGAGCAGTTCTTC. The encoded protein is CSVGGGRNEQFF.